One and the same sample provided the 13 T cell receptor beta chains below, sequenced in a study of blood T cell repertoires in COVID-19. TCRdb's table, derived via immunoSEQ multiplex PCR, lists solely in-frame clones and lacks some. This table has some 290,000 clones, 81% appearing once. The sample was peripheral blood. These receptors were collected from a woman aged 55-75 years with active or convalescent COVID-19.

This chain uses TRBV19 with TRBJ1-2; D is undetermined. The CDR3 covers 14 residues. CDR1 and CDR2 (germline): LNHDA, SQIVND (reference sequence). Trimming removed 3 bases from V and 4 bases from J, with 12 bases in between. The CDR3 loop is CASSIDGRAYGYTF. The CDR3 DNA reads TGTGCCAGTAGTATCGACGGGAGGGCCTATGGCTACACCTTC.

The rearrangement links TRBV5-4 to TRBJ2-1; TRBD2 might be the D (5 bases). Germline-derived CDR1 and CDR2 are SGHNT and YYREEE (reference sequence). This CDR3 comprises 14 residues. V lost 5 bases, J lost 3 bases, and 12 bases lay in between. The CDR3: CASSTEVFYNEQFF. In nucleotides, the CDR3 is TGTGCCAGCAGTACGGAGGTCTTCTACAATGAGCAGTTCTTC.

The chain carries TRBV5-1 and TRBJ1-2; no reliable D call. The germline V gene has CDR1 SGHRS and CDR2 YFSETQ. V was pared by 2 bases and J by 2 bases, with 7 bases between. This CDR3 has 13 amino acids. The CDR3, as DNA: TGCGCCAGCAGCTTCAACATAAACTATGGCTACACCTTC. Its translation is CASSFNINYGYTF. Together with reference TRBV5-1 and TRBJ1-2, the CDR3 gives the full variable domain: KAGVTQTPRYLIKTRGQQVTLSCSPISGHRSVSWYQQTPGQGLQFLFEYFSETQRNKGNFPGRFSGRQFSNSRSEMNVSTLELGDSALYLCASSFNINYGYTFGSGTRLTVV.

This sequence joins TRBV5-1 and TRBJ2-7; a possible D gene is TRBD1 (6 bases). CDR1 SGHRS and CDR2 YFSETQ come from the germline V gene. The germline V and J ends were trimmed by 0 bases and 4 bases, with 8 bases remaining between them. This CDR3 comprises 13 residues. CDR3 bases: TGCGCCAGCAGCTTGGACAGGGAATACGAGCAGTACTTC. Residues: CASSLDREYEQYF.

CDR3 sequence (DNA): TGTGCCAGCAGCTCCGGGACAGGGACCGGCACTGAAGCTTTCTTT. Translation gives CASSSGTGTGTEAFF. The V and J genes are TRBV11-2 and TRBJ1-1; 9 bases agree with TRBD1. J gave up 4 bases and V 4 bases, and 7 bases lay outside the gene matches. Per the germline V gene, CDR1 is SGHAT and CDR2 is FQNNGV. The CDR3 runs 15 residues.

This chain uses TRBV6-6 with TRBJ2-3; 11 bases line up with TRBD1. CDR1 and CDR2 from the germline V gene are MNHNY and SVGAGI (reference sequence). V lost 6 bases and J lost 1; bases outside the gene matches: 18. The length of the CDR3 is 20 residues. CDR3 in DNA: TGTGCCAGCAGCCCCCTCCCGGGACAGGGGGTCGAAAAAGGCACAGATACGCAGTATTTT. Translating gives CASSPLPGQGVEKGTDTQYF.

V usage is TRBV18 and J usage is TRBJ2-2; 8 positions match TRBD1. The trim removed 3 bases at V and 5 bases at J, leaving 8 bases unmatched. The CDR3 extends over 16 amino acids. The germline V gene encodes CDR1 KGHSH and CDR2 LQKENI. The CDR3 DNA sequence: TGTGCCAGCTCACCGCCGACAGGGGCAGTGACCGGGGAGCTGTTTTTT. Amino acid sequence: CASSPPTGAVTGELFF.

This chain uses TRBV5-1 with TRBJ2-5, with D possibly matching TRBD2 (6 bases). Germline V gene lookup returns CDR1 SGHRS and CDR2 YFSETQ. The CDR3 length is 13 residues. V was pared by 0 bases and J by 7 bases, with 10 bases between. CDR3 loop: CASSLAVEGTQYF. The CDR3 region has the DNA TGCGCCAGCAGCTTGGCCGTGGAGGGGACCCAGTACTTC.

The chain is built from TRBV5-1 and TRBJ2-3; D remains ambiguous. This CDR3 region has 14 residues. Trimming took off 2 bases at V and 2 bases at J, with 9 bases between the two ends. In germline, CDR1 is SGHRS, CDR2 YFSETQ. The chain's CDR3 is CASSFSGATDTQYF. Written as DNA, the CDR3 is TGCGCCAGCAGCTTCTCCGGAGCCACAGATACGCAGTATTTT.

The V call is TRBV2, the J call TRBJ1-4; 9 nucleotides line up with TRBD1. CDR1 and CDR2 from the germline V gene are SNHLY and FYNNEI. The length of the CDR3 is 15 residues. J lost 4 bases, V lost 5 bases, and 5 bases had no gene match. CDR3 in DNA: TGTGCCAGCAGTCAACAGGGGGCCCTTAATGAAAAACTGTTTTTT. Its translation is CASSQQGALNEKLFF. The whole variable domain, filled in from reference TRBV2 and TRBJ1-4, reads EPEVTQTPSHQVTQMGQEVILRCVPISNHLYFYWYRQILGQKVEFLVSFYNNEISEKSEIFDDQFSVERPDGSNFTLKIRSTKLEDSAMYFCASSQQGALNEKLFFGSGTQLSVL.

The V and J genes are TRBV4-3 and TRBJ2-5; tentative D call: TRBD2 (6 bases). V lost 3 bases and J lost 5, with 25 bases in between. Germline V gene sequence: CDR1 LGHNA, CDR2 YSLEER. This CDR3 spans 18 amino acids. The CDR3 nucleotides are TGCGCCAGCAGCCAGGAACTTAGAATGGGGGGATTAGAGGAGACCCAGTACTTC. This gives the protein CASSQELRMGGLEETQYF.

The chain carries TRBV10-2 and TRBJ1-2; 8 bases match TRBD1. The V gene's germline CDR1 is WSHSY and CDR2 SAAADI. This CDR3 comprises 13 residues. The trim removed 4 bases at V and 8 bases at J, leaving 6 bases unmatched. CDR3 protein: CASSVDRAEGYTF. DNA for the CDR3: TGCGCCAGCAGTGTGGACAGGGCGGAGGGCTACACCTTC.

V gene TRBV4-1 combines with J gene TRBJ2-7; TRBD2 matches at 7 bases. The CDR3 runs to 17 residues. Losses at the gene ends were 4 bases for V and 4 bases for J; bases not matched to a gene: 16. CDR1 is MGHRA and CDR2 is YSYEKL in the germline V gene. The CDR3 reads CASSRTHGGRSKYEQYF. The CDR3 DNA follows: TGCGCCAGCAGCCGCACCCACGGGGGGAGATCCAAATACGAGCAGTACTTC.